The T cell receptor beta chain under discussion was sequenced for a study of cytomegalovirus exposure and HLA in healthy donors (dated by TCRdb to the late 2010s). For the study in its entirety: An earlier analysis of several hundred of the donors reported approximately 280 Gb of sequence data and around 120 million unique TCR beta sequences obtained from about 179 million T cells. A later analysis re-analyzed previously published TCR beta repertoires from 600 to 850 donors and added high-resolution HLA genotyping to study TCR occurrence patterns. The T cell repertoires of roughly 660 subjects were profiled by immunosequencing and related to cytomegalovirus serostatus. An earlier analysis of 500 to 650 of the donors applied high-throughput TCR beta sequencing to assess whether each TCR beta V gene segment acted as functional or pseudogenic. Across some 400 genotyped donors of the cohort, an average of about 240,000 unique TCR beta nucleotide sequences per donor were sequenced, and 15% to 20% of those sequences were non-productive. Genome-wide SNP genotypes for about 60% of the roughly 670 donors were used in a later genetic analysis, which treated that subset as a discovery cohort. The study combined high-throughput TCR immunosequencing, statistical association of individual TCRs with disease status, and machine learning to predict cytomegalovirus infection status. All discovery cohort repertoires had been generated using a single sequencing platform. The number of typed donors differed by locus: about 620-640 for A, B, C, DRB1 and DQB1; 500 to 550 for DQA1; about 600 for DPA1; and roughly 470 for DPB1. The study aimed to test whether cataloging public T cell receptors could reveal signatures of past pathogen exposure. Among the approximately 400 genotyped donors, approximately 82% belonged to the genetic ancestry cluster associated with self-reported Caucasian donors. In addition to the first cohort of around 670 subjects, a separate validation cohort of about 120 different subjects was used. Both class I and class II loci were covered by HLA typing, at four-digit resolution. Donor age, sex, ethnicity and CMV serostatus were compiled alongside the repertoire data. The later analysis used no new phenotypic data to find candidate immune exposures, relying instead on TCR beta sequences and their occurrence across donors. An early release that covered roughly 600 HLA-typed donors contained approximately 300 gigabases of sequencing data and tens of millions of unique TCR sequences. Because of strong linkage in the cohort, five DR-DQ haplotypes were treated as single units for association and clustering.

Turning to this clone: Its antigen remains undetermined. There are no base qualities to consult, and no much larger clone falls within one base.

The cohort consisted of approximately 690 healthy bone marrow donors. All cohort members were sampled while nominally healthy, although unrecorded immune exposures were likely present. The donor was CMV seropositive and belonged to the group of about 290 seropositive cohort members. A peripheral blood sample was collected from each donor, and TCR beta sequencing was performed on peripheral blood mononuclear cells. The Qiagen DNeasy Blood Extraction Kit was used to extract genomic DNA from the blood cell samples. A distance of 13 bases separates the germline ends of V and J, which lose 4 bases and 7 bases respectively. Reading from cysteine to phenylalanine, the CDR3 counts 13 amino acids. The CDR3 DNA has 39 bases and is translated from base 1. CDR1 and CDR2 are read off the germline V gene (reference sequence) as MNHEY and SMNVEV. Findings and caveats that apply to the study as a whole: The presence/absence analyses assumed that sequencing depth was roughly uniform across donors, and that assumption may not be true. In a later analysis, HLA-associated TCR beta chains were found to be more clonally expanded and to have lower generation probabilities than equally common non-associated chains. The authors suggested that the approach could potentially be extended to other disease states and immunological phenotypes. Across donors, most TCR sequences were observed very rarely, whereas some public TCRs were present in many individuals. In vitro tests confirmed that a few of the cytomegalovirus-associated TCR beta chains recognize cytomegalovirus antigens. The earlier analysis of fewer than 750 of the donors excluded 15 to 20 rarely observed V segments, including chromosome 9 orphons, because counts were too low. In a later analysis, around 15,000 TCR beta sequences were associated with specific HLA alleles at a false discovery rate of 0.05. A later analysis reported that several top co-occurrence clusters appeared linked to parvovirus B19, influenza, CMV and Epstein-Barr virus. Correlated functional status among segregating V segments might reflect linkage disequilibrium, but an unknown experimental factor could not be ruled out. This cohort had only TCR beta chains sequenced, and the lack of alpha or paired-chain data limited which features could be detected. For the cohort, immune exposure information was limited to CMV serostatus. Most CMV-associated TCR beta chains appeared to be HLA-restricted in a later analysis, and the HLA associations seemed to be driven largely by CMV exposure. Because HLA typing was missing for some donors at each locus, association tests included only the typed subset. The 87-base-pair reads could not distinguish some IMGT-functional V segments, including TRBV6-2 and TRBV6-3, so those segments were excluded. Broadly in line with IMGT annotations, most TCR beta V segments showed up in productive rearrangements about 90% or about 30% of the time in an earlier analysis of 450 to 750 of the donors. Strong co-occurrence of HLA alleles, especially DR and DQ, made assigning TCR associations to individual alleles difficult. A later genetic analysis reported fewer N-insertions in productive TCRs among donors in an Asian-associated ancestry cluster than the approximately 670-donor mean. In a later analysis, TCR association rates were found to vary across HLA loci, with the most associated TCRs seen for DRB1 alleles and the fewest for HLA-C alleles. A total of roughly 160 TCR beta chains were listed by the study as associated with cytomegalovirus. A further reported finding was that TCR beta sequences accurately predicted the HLA-A and HLA-B alleles for most subjects in the first cohort. An association between a missense DCLRE1C variant and V-gene and J-gene trimming of TCR beta chains was found in a later genetic analysis and replicated in an independent cohort. The classifier was reported to diagnose cytomegalovirus status with high specificity and sensitivity in both the original and validation cohorts. A group of highly shared sequence variants was considered likely to be a technical artifact of the sequencing pipeline.

The protocol used for the library was the immunoSEQ multiplex PCR assay. For the multiplex PCR, a mixture combining 60 forward primers for TCR Vbeta segments and 13 reverse primers for TCR Jbeta segments was used. A multiplex PCR assay on genomic DNA amplified the CDR3 region of rearranged TCR beta genes. Amplified TCR beta libraries were sequenced as 87-base-pair reads on the Illumina HiSeq System. The published analysis was carried out like this. In a later analysis, tens of millions of unique TCR beta chains were counted across the 666 repertoires, and roughly 11 million of these chains were shared by at least two donors. Raw reads were error-corrected and collapsed into unique sequences with a nearest-neighbor algorithm that merged closely related sequences to remove PCR and sequencing errors. Alignment of CDR3 sequences to IMGT reference sequences was used to assign V, D and J gene segments. Each retained sequence needed at least a six-nucleotide match to both a V gene segment and a J gene segment. Rearrangements were classified as productive when the CDR3 lacked stop codons and remained in frame with V and J, and all other rearrangements were classified as non-productive. Following IMGT convention, CDR3 was defined as the stretch from the second conserved V-encoded cysteine to the conserved J-encoded phenylalanine. Sequences without an unambiguous match to a single V gene segment were excluded from the earlier analysis of approximately 600 of the donors. In an earlier analysis of more than 500 of the donors, a V segment was called functional when productive rearrangements were above 56.7%, and segregating when the standard deviation between donors exceeded 5%. To diagnose cytomegalovirus status from the catalog of TCR beta chain sequences, a statistical classification framework was built. In a later analysis, V and J genes were assigned by comparing TCR nucleotide sequences against IMGT/GENE-DB human TR gene sequences. A later analysis assigned CDR3 sequences and most-parsimonious VDJ recombination scenarios with the TCRdist pipeline. In a later analysis, each TCR beta chain was defined by its CDR3 amino acid sequence together with its V-gene family, and reads without a unique V-gene family were excluded. In a later analysis, nearly 600 highly shared, low-generation-probability nucleotide sequences were removed to address suspected cross-contamination and a sequencing artifact. In a later analysis, a clonal expansion index for each public chain was calculated from normalized within-repertoire ranks of inferred template counts. In a later analysis, generation probabilities were computed with a VDJ recombination model fitted to out-of-frame rearrangements, and the resulting probabilities were checked against IGoR. In a later analysis, hypergeometric tests were used to score TCR-TCR, TCR-HLA and TCR-CMV co-occurrence, with a repertoire-size bias correction applied to TCR pairs. To estimate false discovery rates, a later analysis permuted the HLA or CMV assignments 20 times. In a later analysis, co-occurring TCRs were grouped using DBSCAN, and TCRdist sequence similarity was added for clustering within HLA-allele-positive subsets. Co-occurrence clustering excluded repertoires with fewer than 30,000 or more than 120,000 public chains, plus five with anomalous nucleotide sharing. Not all clones reach the TCRdb copy of this immuneACCESS table, which keeps in-frame sequences only. Checked studies attribute under half of the gap to unresolved V genes and leave the rest unexplained. V and J calls plus clone size are reproduced from that table; the DNA served to infer D and trimming. This sample lists about 150,000 clones; around 72% were detected once. 4.2% of the sample belongs to the ten largest clones.

The clonotype originates from a man aged 45 to 65 in good health and CMV-seropositive. The sample consisted of PBMCs. Recombination connected TRBV27 to TRBJ1-2; TRBD1 is possibly the D segment (5 matching bases). The CDR3 is CASSSQGFGGYTF. The bases read TGTGCCAGCAGTTCTCAGGGATTCGGTGGCTACACCTTC.